This T cell receptor beta chain was obtained from a study of CD8 T cells in Susac syndrome. Overall study: Patients with Susac syndrome were therapy-naive, taking corticosteroids, with some also receiving intravenous immunoglobulin, or taking intravenous immunoglobulin alone at the time their blood was drawn.

V lost 6 bases and J 2 bases, leaving 16 bases between the germline ends. Germline V gives CDR1 SEHNR, CDR2 FQNEAQ (reference sequence). The CDR3 sequence is 15 residues long. Random hexamers were used to reverse transcribe the RNA input (roughly 0.5 to 1 ug). Each CDR3 protein gets one entry after TCRdb re-called the immunoSEQ multiplex PCR reads with MiXCR. The sample records about 80,000 distinct CDR3 sequences, 94% being singletons. Whole-study findings and limits: The total CD8+ repertoires contained 15 to 20 Susac-specific public clones, and the CD8+ TEMRA repertoires contained roughly 5.

Points on this clonotype: What it binds is unknown.

Blood CD8+ and CD4+ T cells underwent high-throughput TCR beta sequencing. The authors negatively isolated CD8+ and CD4+ T cells and FACS-enriched TEMRA cells. The clonotype was recovered from a human donor with Susac syndrome. V is TRBV7-9 and J is TRBJ2-5; weak D call: TRBD1 (6 bases). Input material: CD8+ T cells from PBMCs. DNA for the CDR3: TGTGCCAGCAGATATTTGGACAGCGCTCAAGAGACCCAGTACTTC. Its translation is CASRYLDSAQETQYF.